These 3 T cell receptor beta chains were sequenced from one sample in a study of vaccination and CD4 T cells after COVID-19. What these receptors recognize is not known. Treatment indicated: roughly 11-day PBMC culture with coronavirus spike peptide pools or control peptides (ViraFEST assay). Oncomine TCR Beta short-read sequencing was applied to DNA from cultured CD4+ T cells. TCRdb processed the PCR reads anew with MiXCR; each CDR3 protein has one entry. The sample shows about 6,300 distinct CDR3 sequences, approximately 73% of them seen only once. The sequenced material came from CD4+ T cells from blood, cultured in vitro. These receptors were collected from a human donor who had recovered from COVID-19.

In this sample, this clonotype turned up a few times. The CDR3: CSARDWPGDEAFF. In DNA, the CDR3 is TGCAGTGCTAGAGACTGGCCAGGGGATGAAGCTTTCTTT. This chain links TRBV20-1 with TRBJ1-1, with D possibly TRBD1 on 6 matching bases. Per germline, CDR1 DFQATT and CDR2 SNEGSKA (reference sequence). Between the trimmed V and J ends, which lost 0 bases and 7 bases, there was a span of 12 bases. The CDR3 contains 13 residues.

This chain joins TRBV7-2 and TRBJ1-6, with D unclear. The CDR3 sequence is 14 residues long. Between the trimmed V and J ends, which lost 3 bases and 8 bases, there was a span of 11 bases. Germline V gene data show CDR1 as SGHTA and CDR2 as FQGNSA. DNA of the CDR3: TGTGCCAGCAGCTTCGGGCGCGGTTATTCACCCCTCCACTTT. It specifies CASSFGRGYSPLHF.

The chain recombines TRBV5-8 with TRBJ2-3, with 7 nucleotides matching TRBD1. The junction had 4 bases not matched to a gene; V was cut back by 2 bases and J by 4 bases. Germline V lookup: CDR1 SGHTS, CDR2 YDEGEE. The CDR3 sequence is 14 residues long. The CDR3 protein is CASSLRQGADTQYF. The CDR3 DNA reads as TGTGCCAGCAGCTTAAGACAGGGAGCAGATACGCAGTATTTT.